These 15 T cell receptor beta chains were all obtained from the same sample, sequenced in a study of blood T cell repertoires in COVID-19. The method was immunoSEQ multiplex PCR; TCRdb's version includes in-frame clones alone and lacks a portion of them. The sample consists of 150,000 to 200,000 clones, roughly 85% of them appearing once. The sequenced material came from peripheral blood. All receptors derive from a woman between 45 and 60 years old with COVID-19, enrolled during active disease.

The V call is TRBV7-3, the J call TRBJ2-7; D is possibly TRBD1 (6 bases). Looked up from germline, CDR1 is SGHTA and CDR2 is FQGTGA. V was pared by 2 bases and J by 1 base, with 18 bases between. The CDR3 contains 17 residues. The CDR3 sequence is CASSLGPSTGLSYEQYF. The CDR3 DNA is TGTGCCAGCAGCTTAGGACCCTCCACAGGGTTGTCCTACGAGCAGTACTTC.

This clone was observed a single time. The chain links TRBV7-6 to TRBJ2-1; tentatively, D is TRBD2 (6 bases). CDR1 is SGHVS and CDR2 is FNYEAQ in the germline V gene. The CDR3 consists of 17 residues. Trimming took off 4 bases at V and 6 bases at J, with 22 bases between the two ends. The CDR3 DNA follows: TGTGCCAGCAGCTCCATCGGGGGTGGGGGTGCCCCCAATGAGCAGTTCTTC. The encoded protein is CASSSIGGGGAPNEQFF. The full variable domain, with the rest looked up from reference TRBV7-6 and TRBJ2-1, is GAGVSQSPRYKVTKRGQDVALRCDPISGHVSLYWYRQALGQGPEFLTYFNYEAQQDKSGLPNDRFSAERPEGSISTLTIQRTEQRDSAMYRCASSSIGGGGAPNEQFFGPGTRLTVL.

The V call is TRBV27, the J call TRBJ1-1; possibly TRBD1 for D (5 bases). The CDR3 loop spans 13 amino acids. CDR1 and CDR2 from the germline V gene are MNHEY and SMNVEV (reference sequence). Trimming cost V 6 bases and J 11 bases, with 19 bases left between them. The CDR3, as DNA: TGTGCCAGCAGAGGGGCTCTCGGTTATGCGGCTTTCTTT. This gives the protein CASRGALGYAAFF.

V usage is TRBV3-1 (or the pseudogene TRBV3-2) and J usage is TRBJ2-6, with a weak D call TRBD1 (6 bases). Germline CDR1 and CDR2: LGHDT and YNNKEL (reference sequence). The CDR3 spans 14 residues. The V gene lost 7 bases and the J gene lost 2 bases, with 9 bases spanning the gap. CDR3 amino acids: CASTSGAGANVLTF. The DNA for the CDR3 is TGTGCCAGCACCTCAGGGGCTGGGGCCAACGTCCTGACTTTC.

The chain recombines TRBV11-1 with TRBJ1-2; 9 bases are shared with TRBD1. CDR1 and CDR2 (germline): SGHAT, FQDESV (reference sequence). The CDR3 covers 14 residues. V was clipped by 5 bases and J by 3 bases; unmatched bases: 4. As DNA, the CDR3 is TGTGCCAGCAGCCAGGGACAGGGCGACTATGGCTACACCTTC. It specifies CASSQGQGDYGYTF.

This clone appeared a single time. The V and J genes are TRBV7-3 and TRBJ2-3, with D possibly being TRBD2 (6 bases). This CDR3 spans 17 amino acids. Germline V gene lookup returns CDR1 SGHTA and CDR2 FQGTGA. V was pared by 1 base and J by 0 bases, with 14 bases between. The CDR3 region has the DNA TGTGCCAGCAGCTTAATTGGGACTTCAACTAGCACAGATACGCAGTATTTT. Its protein is CASSLIGTSTSTDTQYF. Full variable domain (outside the CDR3, taken from reference TRBV7-3 and TRBJ2-3): GAGVSQTPSNKVTEKGKYVELRCDPISGHTALYWYRQSLGQGPEFLIYFQGTGAADDSGLPNDRFFAVRPEGSVSTLKIQRTERGDSAVYLCASSLIGTSTSTDTQYFGPGTRLTVL.

This chain connects TRBV28 to TRBJ1-1, with 8 nucleotides matching TRBD1. Trimming at V came to 6 bases and at J to 5 bases, leaving 8 bases not matched to a gene. Germline assignment: CDR1 MDHEN and CDR2 SYDVKM. The CDR3 totals 14 residues. CDR3: CASSNRDRITEAFF. CDR3 nucleotide sequence: TGTGCCAGCAGCAACCGGGACAGGATAACTGAAGCTTTCTTT. Filled out from reference TRBV28 and TRBJ1-1, the complete variable domain reads DVKVTQSSRYLVKRTGEKVFLECVQDMDHENMFWYRQDPGLGLRLIYFSYDVKMKEKGDIPEGYSVSREKKERFSLILESASTNQTSMYLCASSNRDRITEAFFGQGTRLTVV.

The rearrangement links TRBV15 to TRBJ1-4; TRBD1 is a possible D gene (6 bases). Germline CDR1 LNHNV, CDR2 YYDKDF (reference sequence). The CDR3 runs to 16 residues. Trimming took off 4 bases at V and 8 bases at J, with 20 bases between the two ends. This chain's CDR3 is CATSKLTGSLEEKLFF. As DNA, the CDR3 is TGTGCCACCAGCAAACTAACAGGGAGTTTGGAAGAAAAACTGTTTTTT.

The chain joins TRBV2 to TRBJ1-1; possibly TRBD1 for D (5 bases). This CDR3 comprises 13 residues. CDR1 and CDR2 from the germline V gene are SNHLY and FYNNEI. V lost 6 bases to trimming and J lost 7 bases, with 15 bases between them. CDR3: CASSGRGDLEAFF. The CDR3 region has the DNA TGTGCCAGCAGCGGGCGGGGGGACCTTGAAGCTTTCTTT.

V and J are TRBV28 and TRBJ2-3; the match to TRBD1 covers 9 bases. The ends lost 8 bases at V and 4 bases at J; junction bases unmatched: 4. Germline CDR1 and CDR2: MDHEN and SYDVKM. There are 13 residues in the CDR3. CDR3 nucleotides: TGTGCCAGCTCACAGGGGGCCTCAGATACGCAGTATTTT. Amino acids: CASSQGASDTQYF.

This clone was seen more than once but under ten times. This rearrangement joins TRBV2 to TRBJ1-1; D gene uncertain. This CDR3 has 14 amino acids. Trimming removed 3 bases at V and 5 bases at J, with 13 bases between. From germline, CDR1 is SNHLY and CDR2 FYNNEI. CDR3 in DNA: TGTGCCAGCAGTGAGGAGGGCTCGGGAACTGAAGCTTTCTTT. Translated: CASSEEGSGTEAFF.

J is TRBJ2-1 and V is TRBV9; a possible D gene is TRBD2 (5 bases). Germline CDR1 SGDLS, CDR2 YYNGEE. Trimming removed 4 bases at V and 5 bases at J, with 16 bases between. CDR3 length: 15 amino acids. The CDR3 loop reads CASSPRASSDNEQFF. CDR3 coding DNA: TGTGCCAGCAGCCCGCGGGCCTCATCGGACAATGAGCAGTTCTTC.

This chain's CDR3 is CASSLTTGLAGGDEQFF. The CDR3 coding sequence is TGTGCCAGCTCACTAACTACGGGACTAGCGGGTGGCGATGAGCAGTTCTTC. The rearrangement uses TRBV18 and TRBJ2-1; 12 nucleotides line up with TRBD2. The CDR3 is 17 amino acids. CDR1 and CDR2 from the germline V gene are KGHSH and LQKENI. V dropped 4 bases and J dropped 8; count of bases not matched to a gene: 12.

This clone was counted a single time. The V and J genes are TRBV7-2 and TRBJ2-1, with D possibly matching TRBD2 (7 bases). Germline assignment: CDR1 SGHTA and CDR2 FQGNSA. This CDR3 is 15 amino acids long. Trimming removed 1 base from V and 2 bases from J, with 9 bases in between. Here the CDR3 reads CASSLGGGPYNEQFF. In nucleotides, the CDR3 is TGTGCCAGCAGCTTAGGCGGGGGCCCCTACAATGAGCAGTTCTTC.

The chain recombines TRBV30 with TRBJ2-2, with 9 positions matching TRBD2. Per germline, CDR1 GTSNPN and CDR2 SVGIG (reference sequence). V was pared by 3 bases and J by 6 bases, with 2 bases of the junction left unmatched. This CDR3 has 13 residues. The CDR3 DNA reads TGTGCCTGGAGGCGGGGGGGGGCCGGGGAGCTGTTTTTT. Protein product: CAWRRGGAGELFF.